This T cell receptor (beta chain) is from a study of blood T cell repertoires in COVID-19. Libraries were prepared by immunoSEQ multiplex PCR; TCRdb keeps only in-frame clonotypes and omits some of them. Of tens of thousands of clones detected, over 60% appear once; the ten largest clones hold over 40%. The germline gives CDR1 SNHLY, CDR2 FYNNEI. The V and J ends lost 6 bases and 6 bases, in that order; junction bases with no gene match: 9. The CDR3 extends over 14 amino acids. This sequence was found in a human donor in a cohort sampled during active COVID-19. The genes are TRBV2 and TRBJ2-3, with 7 positions matching TRBD1. The sample taken for sequencing was peripheral blood. The CDR3 is CASRPGQLLDTQYF. DNA of the CDR3: TGTGCCAGCAGACCGGGACAGTTGTTGGATACGCAGTATTTT.